The 25 T cell receptor beta chains below were found in one sample sequenced in a study of HIV-infected patients and healthy controls. Alpha and beta constant-region primers primed reverse transcription of 400 to 650 ng RNA. Using multiplexing indices, alpha and beta chain libraries were generated apart by chain-specific third strand synthesis. TCRdb re-derived calls from the 5' RACE reads in MiXCR, one entry per CDR3 protein. This sample yields tens of thousands of distinct CDR3 sequences, of which 7.5% to 10% are seen a single time; 4% belongs to the top ten. No cell fractionation was done, so the repertoire covers all unsorted peripheral blood T cells. Input material: blood. The receptor set was obtained from an adult in good health.

This clonotype is medium-sized in the sample. This chain joins TRBV11-2 and TRBJ1-1; the D gene is possibly TRBD1 (6 bases). CDR3 size: 14 residues. Trimming left V 5 bases short and J 10 bases short, with 20 bases between. CDR1 is SGHAT and CDR2 is FQNNGV in the germline V gene. In DNA, the CDR3 is TGTGCCAGCAGCCACCCGGGACATTTAACGGTAGCTTTCTTT. This translates into CASSHPGHLTVAFF.

This clonotype was counted many times. This rearrangement joins TRBV12-5 to TRBJ1-1; D remains unclear. The CDR3 has 15 amino acids. Germline V gene lookup returns CDR1 LGHNT and CDR2 FRNRAP. Between the trimmed V and J ends, which lost 5 bases and 0 bases, there was a span of 13 bases. The CDR3 loop reads CASGVSWSLNTEAFF. CDR3 bases: TGTGCTAGTGGTGTAAGTTGGTCCTTGAACACTGAAGCTTTCTTT.

Notes on this clonotype: A read error may be the cause here, since a much bigger clone is one base away. The rearrangement joins TRBV30 to TRBJ2-6, with D unclear. Germline CDR1 is GTSNPN and CDR2 is SVGIG (reference sequence). This CDR3 is 15 amino acids long. The CDR3 is CVWSVRHSGANVLTF. In nucleotides, the CDR3 is TGTGTCTGGAGTGTACGGCACTCTGGGGCCAACGTCCTGACTTTC.

This clonotype was observed at least ten times. The chain employs TRBV13 and TRBJ2-3; 7 positions match TRBD2. The CDR3 is 14 residues long. The germline gives CDR1 PRHDT, CDR2 FYEKMQ (reference sequence). The V and J ends lost 5 bases and 6 bases, in that order; junction bases with no gene match: 8. CDR3 protein: CASSHRLAGDTQYF. The CDR3 bases are TGTGCCAGCAGCCACCGACTAGCAGGGGATACGCAGTATTTT.

This clonotype was seen many times. The rearrangement links TRBV28 to TRBJ1-5, with TRBD1 matching over 7 bases. The CDR3 sequence is 15 residues long. The J segment lost 7 bases and the V segment lost 5 bases, leaving 11 bases of the junction unmatched. From germline, CDR1 is MDHEN and CDR2 SYDVKM. The chain's CDR3 is CASSLGQSRLQPQHF. The CDR3 DNA reads TGTGCCAGCAGTCTGGGACAGTCTCGCCTCCAGCCCCAGCATTTT.

In its sample, this clonotype was seen many times. The V and J genes are TRBV19 and TRBJ1-5; 7 nucleotides match TRBD1. Germline trimming cut 9 bases from V and 5 bases from J; bases unmatched to any gene: 7. CDR3 length: 13 amino acids. Germline-derived CDR1 and CDR2 are LNHDA and SQIVND (reference sequence). The CDR3 sequence: CASTNRGDQPQHF. DNA for the CDR3: TGTGCCAGCACGAACAGGGGAGATCAGCCCCAGCATTTT.

This clonotype has a count of ten or more. The rearrangement links TRBV12-3 or TRBV12-4 to TRBJ1-2, with 7 bases matching TRBD1. V trimming: 6 bases; J trimming: 2 bases; junction bases outside the gene matches: 12. The CDR3 is 16 amino acids. DNA of the CDR3: TGTGCCAGCAGCCTACTAGACAGGGCGGGGAACTATGGCTACACCTTC. Its translation: CASSLLDRAGNYGYTF.

This clonotype has ten or more counts. The V and J genes are TRBV6-2 or TRBV6-3 and TRBJ2-7; D tentatively reads TRBD1 or TRBD2 (5 bases each). CDR1 MNHEY and CDR2 SVGEGT come from the germline V gene. The V end was cut by 4 bases, the J end by 5 bases, with 15 bases between. This CDR3 is 14 amino acids long. DNA of the CDR3: TGTGCCAGCAGTTCTATAACCGGGACCCACGAGCAGTACTTC. It codes for CASSSITGTHEQYF.

This clonotype was recorded many times. The chain recombines TRBV12-3 or TRBV12-4 with TRBJ2-1; 8 nucleotides agree with TRBD1. Trimming at V came to 5 bases and at J to 0 bases, leaving 3 bases not matched to a gene. The length of the CDR3 is 15 residues. CDR3 in DNA: TGTGCCAGCAGTCTAACAGGGGGCTCCTACAATGAGCAGTTCTTC. It specifies CASSLTGGSYNEQFF.

The sample holds many counts of this clonotype. The V and J genes are TRBV20-1 and TRBJ1-1, with D maybe TRBD1 (6 bases). Between the trimmed V and J ends, which lost 3 bases and 0 bases, there was a span of 11 bases. Germline V CDR1 and CDR2: DFQATT, SNEGSKA (reference sequence). This CDR3 has 14 amino acids. The CDR3 loop is CSASRGDMNTEAFF. The CDR3 DNA reads TGCAGTGCTAGCAGGGGAGATATGAACACTGAAGCTTTCTTT.

This clonotype was seen more than once but under ten times. The chain links TRBV4-2 to TRBJ2-5, with TRBD2 matching over 9 bases. J lost 10 bases, V lost 1 base, and 13 bases had no gene match. The CDR3 runs to 16 residues. Germline loops: CDR1 LGHNA, CDR2 YNFKEQ. This CDR3 reads CASSQVGSRGGDGQYF. Written as DNA, the CDR3 is TGTGCCAGCAGCCAAGTGGGGTCGCGGGGGGGCGATGGCCAGTACTTC.

This clonotype was counted ten times or more. The V call is TRBV19, the J call TRBJ2-1; no reliable D call. Trimming pared 5 bases from V and 3 bases from J, leaving 17 bases between. This CDR3 has 16 amino acids. Per germline, CDR1 LNHDA and CDR2 SQIVND (reference sequence). For the CDR3, the DNA is TGTGCCAGTAGTCTATCGGGTTCACCTTTCTACAATGAGCAGTTCTTC. Its protein is CASSLSGSPFYNEQFF.

This clonotype was recorded many times. The chain links TRBV20-1 to TRBJ1-5, with D perhaps TRBD1 (5 bases). The CDR3 contains 14 residues. The germline CDR1 and CDR2 sequences are DFQATT and SNEGSKA (reference sequence). The germline V and J ends were trimmed by 5 bases and 0 bases, with 11 bases remaining between them. The chain's CDR3 is CSAEGRDSNQPQHF. CDR3 DNA: TGCAGTGCTGAAGGCAGGGATAGCAATCAGCCCCAGCATTTT.

By sample share, this clonotype is medium-sized. V gene TRBV30 combines with J gene TRBJ2-3, with TRBD2 matching over 8 bases. The CDR3 loop spans 14 amino acids. V lost 4 bases, J lost 8 bases, and 11 bases stayed unmatched. Germline lookup yields CDR1 GTSNPN and CDR2 SVGIG (reference sequence). The CDR3 coding sequence is TGTGCCTGGACCCGGCGGGGGGCCCCGTTTACGCAGTATTTT. Translation: CAWTRRGAPFTQYF.

This clonotype was counted at least ten times. V usage is TRBV6-6 and J usage is TRBJ1-5; TRBD1 agrees at 7 bases. Per germline, CDR1 MNHNY and CDR2 SVGAGI (reference sequence). The CDR3 extends over 15 amino acids. V lost 2 bases and J lost 10; bases outside the gene matches: 11. The chain's CDR3 is CASSYAAGRGDPQHF. In DNA, the CDR3 is TGTGCCAGCAGTTACGCCGCTGGCAGGGGGGATCCCCAGCATTTT.

The DNA of the CDR3 is TGTGCCAGCAGCTTGGAACGGGGGGATGAGCAGTTCTTC. Its protein is CASSLERGDEQFF. The rearrangement joins TRBV5-4 to TRBJ2-1; 7 bases are shared with TRBD2. CDR1 SGHNT and CDR2 YYREEE come from the germline V gene (reference sequence). The CDR3 has 13 amino acids. Germline trimming cut 0 bases from V and 8 bases from J; bases unmatched to any gene: 2.

The chain links TRBV7-2 to TRBJ2-1; D perhaps matches TRBD1 (5 bases). The germline CDR1 and CDR2 sequences are SGHTA and FQGNSA. This CDR3 has 15 residues. Trimming took off 5 bases at V and 6 bases at J, with 17 bases between the two ends. The CDR3 spells CASSPKTTATNEQFF. The DNA of the CDR3 is TGTGCCAGCAGCCCGAAAACGACAGCTACCAATGAGCAGTTCTTC.

This clonotype has a count of ten or more. Written as DNA, the CDR3 is TGTGCCAGCAGTGTCAACGGGGGGTCCTACAATGAGCAGTTCTTC. This translates into CASSVNGGSYNEQFF. The chain is built from TRBV2 and TRBJ2-1, with 7 bases fitting TRBD2. Trimming at V came to 4 bases and at J to 1 base, leaving 4 bases not matched to a gene. The CDR3 is 15 residues long. Germline CDR1 is SNHLY and CDR2 is FYNNEI.

This clonotype was detected ten times or more. The chain employs TRBV27 and TRBJ1-5, with D perhaps TRBD1 (6 bases). Germline CDR1 is MNHEY and CDR2 is SMNVEV (reference sequence). The CDR3 sequence is 15 residues long. The ends were cut back, 3 bases at V and 4 bases at J, with 13 bases in the middle. The CDR3 loop is CASSFNREGNQPQHF. CDR3 bases: TGTGCCAGCAGTTTCAACAGGGAGGGTAATCAGCCCCAGCATTTT.

This clonotype was seen a handful of times. The chain combines TRBV5-4 with TRBJ2-7; 7 nucleotides match TRBD1. V shed 1 base, J shed 4 bases, and the junction held 8 bases outside the gene matches. Per the germline V gene, CDR1 is SGHNT and CDR2 is YYREEE (reference sequence). CDR3 length equals 15 residues. The CDR3 region has the DNA TGTGCCAGCAGCTTGACAGGGGCCCTCGATTACGAGCAGTACTTC. As protein: CASSLTGALDYEQYF.

There are many counts of this clonotype. This rearrangement joins TRBV12-3 or TRBV12-4 to TRBJ1-1, with TRBD1 identical over 7 bases. The CDR3 runs 14 residues. V trimming: 5 bases; J trimming: 4 bases; junction bases outside the gene matches: 7. The CDR3 spells CASSARQGITEAFF. The CDR3 nucleotides read TGTGCCAGCAGTGCCAGACAGGGCATCACTGAAGCTTTCTTT.

The CDR3 protein is CASRPTGTPEAFF. CDR3 bases: TGCGCCAGCAGGCCAACAGGGACCCCTGAAGCTTTCTTT. The V call is TRBV4-1, the J call TRBJ1-1; D is possibly TRBD1 (6 bases). Germline CDR1 and CDR2: MGHRA and YSYEKL. The V end lost 6 bases, the J end lost 6 bases, and 14 bases lay between the germline ends. CDR3 size: 13 residues.

This clonotype has at least ten counts. The chain employs TRBV2 and TRBJ2-7; no firm D call. V was cut by 3 bases and J by 0 bases, with 9 bases left in between. The CDR3 extends over 14 amino acids. Germline CDR1 reads SNHLY; CDR2 reads FYNNEI. The DNA for the CDR3 is TGTGCCAGCAGTGACAGGCCACGCTCCTACGAGCAGTACTTC. This codes for CASSDRPRSYEQYF.

In its sample, this clonotype was seen many times. The chain carries TRBV7-9 and TRBJ1-1, with TRBD1 as a possible D gene (6 bases). Germline-derived CDR1 and CDR2 are SEHNR and FQNEAQ (reference sequence). This CDR3 spans 13 amino acids. V gave up 6 bases and J gave up 7 bases, with 15 bases separating them. The DNA for the CDR3 is TGTGCCAGCAGATCGGGGGACACCGGTGAAGCTTTCTTT. Its translation: CASRSGDTGEAFF. The full variable domain, in which reference TRBV7-9 and TRBJ1-1 provide the parts outside the CDR3, is DTGVSQNPRHKITKRGQNVTFRCDPISEHNRLYWYRQTLGQGPEFLTYFQNEAQLEKSRLLSDRFSAERPKGSFSTLEIQRTEQGDSAMYLCASRSGDTGEAFFGQGTRLTVV.

Ten or more counts support this clonotype. The rearrangement links TRBV7-2 to TRBJ2-3; 7 bases map to TRBD2. The CDR3 is 12 amino acids. The germline gives CDR1 SGHTA, CDR2 FQGNSA. With V trimmed by 1 base and J by 12 bases, 4 bases remained unmatched. In DNA, the CDR3 is TGTGCCAGCAGCTTAGAGCGGGGCCCACAGTATTTT. Its protein is CASSLERGPQYF.